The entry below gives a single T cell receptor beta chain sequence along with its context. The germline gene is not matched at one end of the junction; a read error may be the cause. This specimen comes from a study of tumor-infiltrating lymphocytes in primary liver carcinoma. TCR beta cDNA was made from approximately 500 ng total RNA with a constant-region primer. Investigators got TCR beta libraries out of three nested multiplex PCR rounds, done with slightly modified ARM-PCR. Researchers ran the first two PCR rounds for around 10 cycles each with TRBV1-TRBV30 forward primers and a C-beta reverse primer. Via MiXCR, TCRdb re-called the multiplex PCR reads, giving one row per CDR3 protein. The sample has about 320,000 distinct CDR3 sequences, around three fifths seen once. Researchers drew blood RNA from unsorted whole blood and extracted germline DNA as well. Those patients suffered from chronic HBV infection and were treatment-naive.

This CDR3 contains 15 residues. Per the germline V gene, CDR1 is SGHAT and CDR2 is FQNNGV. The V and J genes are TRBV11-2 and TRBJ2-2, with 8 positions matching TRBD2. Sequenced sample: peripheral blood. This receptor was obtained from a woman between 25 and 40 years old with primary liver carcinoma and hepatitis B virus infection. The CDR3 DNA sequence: TGTACCAGCAGCTCGGGAGGGAGGAAATCCGGGGAGCTGTTTTTT. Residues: CTSSSGGRKSGELFF.